This TCR beta chain was identified in a study of PD-L1 blockade in urothelial cancer. Study summary: Patients had been given 0 to 3 earlier chemotherapy regimens. Researchers looked at the blood 3 weeks (second dose) and 6 weeks after treatment began. Researchers found blood samples held a median of about 130,000 T cells.

Data came from immunoSEQ multiplex PCR; TCRdb stores just in-frame clones and leaves some out. The table includes 30,000 to 40,000 clones, approximately 80% detected once. This TCR came from a man aged 60 to 75 with urothelial cancer. The sequences come from PBMCs, collected around atezolizumab (anti-PD-L1) treatment.

CDR3 in amino acids: CASSESETMSGGQFF. The CDR3 nucleotides are TGTGCCAGCAGTGAAAGTGAGACAATGAGCGGGGGGCAGTTCTTC. The V gene is TRBV2, the J gene TRBJ2-1; 8 nucleotides match TRBD2. With V trimmed by 2 bases and J by 12 bases, 12 bases remained unmatched. The CDR3 contains 15 residues. Germline CDR1 reads SNHLY; CDR2 reads FYNNEI.